The 18 T cell receptor beta chains reported below all come from one sample, sequenced in a study of blood T cell repertoires in COVID-19. The data were produced by immunoSEQ multiplex PCR, yet TCRdb's version contains in-frame clones alone and is incomplete. Among 250,000 to 350,000 clones listed, 89% were seen once. Specimen: peripheral blood. The receptors derive from a woman in her sixties with acute or convalescent COVID-19.

The V call is TRBV10-1, the J call TRBJ2-1; 11 bases align to TRBD1. Germline V lookup: CDR1 WNHNN, CDR2 SYGVQD (reference sequence). V lost 10 bases to trimming and J lost 7 bases; unmatched junction nucleotides: 15. This CDR3 contains 16 residues. CDR3 loop: CATRTKRGQGGNEQFF. The CDR3 nucleotides read TGCGCCACCAGGACCAAGAGGGGACAGGGGGGGAATGAGCAGTTCTTC.

A few counts support this clone. The chain employs TRBV2 and TRBJ1-2, with unresolved D. Germline CDR1 and CDR2: SNHLY and FYNNEI. V was trimmed by 3 bases and J by 4 bases, leaving 12 bases between them. The CDR3 is made up of 14 amino acids. CDR3 nucleotide sequence: TGTGCCAGCAGTGACAGCCCCTGGAGCTATGGCTACACCTTC. Protein sequence: CASSDSPWSYGYTF.

CDR3 in amino acids: CATSDSRDIFNYGYTF. The DNA of the CDR3 is TGTGCCACCAGTGATTCTCGGGACATTTTCAACTATGGCTACACCTTC. The chain employs TRBV24-1 and TRBJ1-2; a possible D gene is TRBD1 (6 bases). The V and J ends lost 2 bases and 2 bases respectively, with 14 bases between them. This CDR3 spans 16 amino acids. In germline, CDR1 is KGHDR, CDR2 SFDVKD.

In this sample, this clone turned up once. The genes are TRBV3-1 (or the pseudogene TRBV3-2) and TRBJ1-3; 7 bases map to TRBD1. CDR3 length: 15 residues. Germline-derived CDR1 and CDR2 are LGHDT and YNNKEL (reference sequence). Losses at the gene ends were 6 bases for V and 0 bases for J; bases not matched to a gene: 5. The CDR3 DNA reads TGTGCCAGCAGGCTACAGGGGACCTCTGGAAACACCATATATTTT. It translates to CASRLQGTSGNTIYF.

This chain joins TRBV4-3 and TRBJ2-7, with D unresolved. The CDR3 runs 13 residues. The germline V gene has CDR1 LGHNA and CDR2 YSLEER. The germline V and J ends were trimmed by 2 bases and 5 bases, with 10 bases remaining between them. The CDR3 region is CASSQLLNHEQYF. CDR3 DNA sequence: TGCGCCAGCAGCCAATTACTAAACCACGAGCAGTACTTC.

This rearrangement joins TRBV14 to TRBJ2-7; tentatively, D is TRBD2 (5 bases). The CDR3 consists of 14 residues. V shed 6 bases and J shed 7 bases, with 19 bases lying between them. Germline CDR1 SGHDN, CDR2 FVKESK. The CDR3 loop is CASRNSDYDGEQYF. The CDR3 bases are TGTGCCAGCAGAAATAGCGACTACGACGGGGAGCAGTACTTC.

The V gene is TRBV30, the J gene TRBJ2-7; 7 bases are a match to TRBD1. The CDR3 runs to 15 residues. CDR1 and CDR2 (germline): GTSNPN, SVGIG (reference sequence). Trimming removed 2 bases from V and 2 bases from J; junction bases left unmatched: 9. This CDR3 is CAWSRQGVKTYEQYF. CDR3 coding DNA: TGTGCCTGGAGTCGGCAGGGGGTAAAGACCTACGAGCAGTACTTC.

The chain has TRBV19 and TRBJ1-2; 7 bases fit TRBD1. J lost 3 bases, V lost 10 bases, and 8 bases had no gene match. The CDR3 runs 13 residues. The germline CDR1 and CDR2 sequences are LNHDA and SQIVND (reference sequence). Written as DNA, the CDR3 is TGTGCCATCATGGACAGGAAGCACTATGGCTACACCTTC. Amino acid sequence: CAIMDRKHYGYTF. The entire variable domain, with the rest obtained from reference TRBV19 and TRBJ1-2, is as follows: DGGITQSPKYLFRKEGQNVTLSCEQNLNHDAMYWYRQDPGQGLRLIYYSQIVNDFQKGDIAEGYSVSREKKESFPLTVTSAQKNPTAFYLCAIMDRKHYGYTFGSGTRLTVV.

The chain is built from TRBV24-1 and TRBJ2-3, with D possibly being TRBD2 (6 bases). CDR1 KGHDR and CDR2 SFDVKD come from the germline V gene. This CDR3 comprises 16 residues. Trimming left V 5 bases short and J 2 bases short, with 16 bases between. CDR3 coding DNA: TGTGCCACCAGTGGGGGGGACTCTCAAGCCACAGATACGCAGTATTTT. This translates into CATSGGDSQATDTQYF.

This chain connects TRBV28 to TRBJ1-1; the D gene is possibly TRBD1 (5 bases). From germline, CDR1 is MDHEN and CDR2 SYDVKM. This CDR3 spans 14 amino acids. The V and J ends lost 5 bases and 4 bases respectively, with 14 bases between them. This chain's CDR3 is CASSPLWGVTEAFF. In DNA form, the CDR3 reads TGTGCCAGCAGTCCTTTATGGGGGGTCACTGAAGCTTTCTTT. The full variable domain, in which reference TRBV28 and TRBJ1-1 provide the parts outside the CDR3, is DVKVTQSSRYLVKRTGEKVFLECVQDMDHENMFWYRQDPGLGLRLIYFSYDVKMKEKGDIPEGYSVSREKKERFSLILESASTNQTSMYLCASSPLWGVTEAFFGQGTRLTVV.

This clone is a singleton in its sample. The rearrangement uses TRBV18 and TRBJ2-1; D ambiguous. Trimming removed 2 bases at V and 12 bases at J, with 11 bases between. CDR1 and CDR2 from the germline V gene are KGHSH and LQKENI. The CDR3 spans 12 residues. CDR3 in DNA: TGTGCCAGCTCACCAGTGGGCAGGCTGCAGTTCTTC. Amino acids: CASSPVGRLQFF.

Only a few counts were recorded for this clone. This rearrangement joins TRBV18 to TRBJ1-4; 9 nucleotides line up with TRBD1. The CDR3 sequence is 16 residues long. V lost 3 bases, J lost 7 bases, and 9 bases stayed unmatched. In germline, CDR1 is KGHSH, CDR2 LQKENI. CDR3 sequence: CASSPTTGGEGEKLFF. CDR3 nucleotides: TGTGCCAGCTCACCGACAACAGGGGGCGAGGGTGAAAAACTGTTTTTT. The full variable domain, rest sourced from reference TRBV18 and TRBJ1-4, is NAGVMQNPRHLVRRRGQEARLRCSPMKGHSHVYWYRQLPEEGLKFMVYLQKENIIDESGMPKERFSAEFPKEGPSILRIQQVVRGDSAAYFCASSPTTGGEGEKLFFGSGTQLSVL.

This clone was observed at least ten times. J is TRBJ1-3 and V is TRBV10-3; the D is unclear. V lost 6 bases to trimming and J lost 0 bases, with 9 bases between them. This CDR3 region has 14 residues. Germline assignment: CDR1 ENHRY and CDR2 SYGVKD. CDR3 in amino acids: CAISDGSSGNTIYF. The CDR3 nucleotides read TGTGCCATCAGCGACGGGAGCTCTGGAAACACCATATATTTT.

The chain employs TRBV7-2 and TRBJ2-7, with D maybe TRBD2 (5 bases). This CDR3 is 15 amino acids long. Between the trimmed V and J ends, which lost 2 bases and 3 bases, there was a span of 14 bases. CDR1 and CDR2 (germline): SGHTA, FQGNSA. The CDR3 bases are TGTGCCAGCAGCTTACGAGGGTCTGACATCTACGAGCAGTACTTC. Its protein is CASSLRGSDIYEQYF.

The rearrangement uses TRBV5-1 and TRBJ2-5, with D perhaps TRBD2 (7 bases). The V end lost 4 bases, the J end lost 5 bases, and 18 bases lay between the germline ends. CDR1 and CDR2 from the germline V gene are SGHRS and YFSETQ. This CDR3 has 15 amino acids. Here the CDR3 reads CASSQGGGLQETQYF. CDR3 sequence (DNA): TGCGCCAGCAGCCAAGGGGGGGGGCTTCAGGAGACCCAGTACTTC.

The chain uses TRBV2 and TRBJ1-1; D ambiguous. This CDR3 is built from 8 residues. V shed 6 bases and J shed 12 bases, with 5 bases lying between them. CDR1 is SNHLY, CDR2 FYNNEI, per germline. The CDR3 is CASSPSFF. The CDR3, as DNA: TGTGCCAGCAGCCCGTCTTTCTTT. The entire variable domain, with the rest obtained from reference TRBV2 and TRBJ1-1, is as follows: EPEVTQTPSHQVTQMGQEVILRCVPISNHLYFYWYRQILGQKVEFLVSFYNNEISEKSEIFDDQFSVERPDGSNFTLKIRSTKLEDSAMYFCASSPSFFGQGTRLTVV.

The chain has TRBV29-1 and TRBJ1-5; TRBD1 might be the D (6 bases). CDR3 size: 15 residues. Trimming left V 4 bases short and J 2 bases short, with 15 bases between. Germline V gives CDR1 SQVTM, CDR2 ANQGSEA. The CDR3 coding sequence is TGCAGCGTTGCCCAGGGGACCTCGGGCAATCAGCCCCAGCATTTT. Translation gives CSVAQGTSGNQPQHF.

DNA for the CDR3: TGTGCCAGCAGTCGGTCCTACGAGCAGTACTTC. Residues: CASSRSYEQYF. V usage is TRBV11-2 and J usage is TRBJ2-7; D is ambiguous. The CDR3 contains 11 residues. The V and J ends lost 6 bases and 1 base respectively, with 4 bases between them. The germline CDR1 and CDR2 sequences are SGHAT and FQNNGV.